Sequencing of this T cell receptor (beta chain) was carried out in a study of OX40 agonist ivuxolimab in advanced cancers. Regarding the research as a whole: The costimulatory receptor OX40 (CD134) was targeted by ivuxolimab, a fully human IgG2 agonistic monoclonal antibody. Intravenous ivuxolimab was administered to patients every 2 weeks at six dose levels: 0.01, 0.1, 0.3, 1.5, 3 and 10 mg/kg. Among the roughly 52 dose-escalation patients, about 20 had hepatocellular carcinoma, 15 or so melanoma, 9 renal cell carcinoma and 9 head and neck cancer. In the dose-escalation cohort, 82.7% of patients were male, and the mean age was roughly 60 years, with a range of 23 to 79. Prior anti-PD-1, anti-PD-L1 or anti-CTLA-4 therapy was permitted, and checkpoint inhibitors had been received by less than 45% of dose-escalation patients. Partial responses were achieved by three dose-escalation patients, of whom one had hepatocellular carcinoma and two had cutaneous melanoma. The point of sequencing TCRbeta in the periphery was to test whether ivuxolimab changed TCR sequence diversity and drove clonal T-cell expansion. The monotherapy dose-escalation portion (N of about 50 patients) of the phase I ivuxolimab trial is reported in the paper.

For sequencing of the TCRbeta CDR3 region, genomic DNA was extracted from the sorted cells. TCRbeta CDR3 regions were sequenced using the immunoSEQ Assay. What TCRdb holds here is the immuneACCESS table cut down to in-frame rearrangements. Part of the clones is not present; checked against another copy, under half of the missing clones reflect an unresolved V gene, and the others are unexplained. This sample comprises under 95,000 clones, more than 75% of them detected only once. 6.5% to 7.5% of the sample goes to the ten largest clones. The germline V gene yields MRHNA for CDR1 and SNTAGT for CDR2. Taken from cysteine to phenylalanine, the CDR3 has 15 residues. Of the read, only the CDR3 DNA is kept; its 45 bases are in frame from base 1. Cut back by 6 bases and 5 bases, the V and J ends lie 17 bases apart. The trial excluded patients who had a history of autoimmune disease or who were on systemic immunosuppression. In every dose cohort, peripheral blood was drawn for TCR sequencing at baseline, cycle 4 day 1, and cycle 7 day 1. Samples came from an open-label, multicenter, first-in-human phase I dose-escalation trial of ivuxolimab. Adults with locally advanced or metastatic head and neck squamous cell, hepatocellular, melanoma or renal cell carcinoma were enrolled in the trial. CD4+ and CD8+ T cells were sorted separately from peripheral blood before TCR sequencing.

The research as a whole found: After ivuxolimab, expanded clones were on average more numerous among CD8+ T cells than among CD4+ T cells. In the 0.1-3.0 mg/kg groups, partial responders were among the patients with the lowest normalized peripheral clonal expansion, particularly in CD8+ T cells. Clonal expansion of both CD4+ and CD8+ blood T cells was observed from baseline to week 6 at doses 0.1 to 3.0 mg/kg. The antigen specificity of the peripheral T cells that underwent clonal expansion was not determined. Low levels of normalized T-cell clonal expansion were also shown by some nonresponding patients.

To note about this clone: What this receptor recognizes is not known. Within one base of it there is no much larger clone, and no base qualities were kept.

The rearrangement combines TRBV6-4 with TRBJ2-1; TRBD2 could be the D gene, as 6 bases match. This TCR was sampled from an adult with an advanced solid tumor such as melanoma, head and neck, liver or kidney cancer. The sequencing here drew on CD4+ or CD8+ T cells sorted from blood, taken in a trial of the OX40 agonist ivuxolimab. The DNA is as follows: TGTGCCAGCAGACCGGGACTCCGAGAGAACAATGAGCAGTTCTTC. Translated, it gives CASRPGLRENNEQFF.